This T cell receptor (beta chain) was documented in a study of cytomegalovirus exposure and HLA in healthy donors. Study findings and constraints: TRBV6-2, TRBV6-3 and some other V segments were unresolvable in 87-base-pair reads. Judged likely to be a sequencing artifact was a cluster of highly shared sequence variants. The study had only CMV serostatus as immune exposure information.

Concerning this clone itself: The antigen remains undetermined.

Primers included in the PCR were 60 Vbeta and 13 Jbeta primers. Sequenced by immunoSEQ multiplex PCR; TCRdb stores in-frame clones only, minus some. Of tens of thousands of clones listed, about three quarters are singletons. The V segment lost 6 bases and the J segment 7 bases; nucleotides outside the gene matches: 6. Germline V gene sequence: CDR1 SGDLS, CDR2 YYNGEE. The CDR3 extends over 13 amino acids. The V call is TRBV9, the J call TRBJ1-4, with 7 bases aligning to TRBD1. This TCR came from a man aged 45 to 65 in good health and CMV-seropositive. The specimen was PBMCs. The CDR3 protein is CASNPTGVEKLFF. CDR3 coding DNA: TGTGCCAGCAACCCCACAGGGGTTGAAAAACTGTTTTTT.